This T cell receptor beta chain originates from a study of cytomegalovirus exposure and HLA in healthy donors. PCR primers comprised 60 Vbeta and 13 Jbeta primers. Assay used: immunoSEQ multiplex PCR; TCRdb lists only in-frame clones, some missing. Among approximately 170,000 clones, just over 75% were seen once, and the ten largest hold just over 2%. Germline V gene sequence: CDR1 SGHTA, CDR2 FQGNSA. The CDR3 is 14 residues long. Trimming left V 3 bases short and J 5 bases short, with 13 bases between. The clonotype was recovered from a woman aged 25-40 years in good health and CMV-seropositive. What was sequenced was PBMCs. The chain is built from TRBV7-2 and TRBJ2-5; a weak D match, TRBD2 (7 bases). The CDR3 loop reads CASSFAGARETQYF. The CDR3 region has the DNA TGTGCCAGCAGCTTCGCGGGGGCGAGGGAGACCCAGTACTTC.